The clone carrying this T cell receptor beta chain appeared once. The entry originates in a study of blood T cell repertoires in COVID-19. Study as a whole: The United States, Italy and Spain were the sources of the acute and convalescent COVID-19 samples. Sample material is recorded as cDNA or gDNA derived from T cells, B-cell-depleted T cells, or PBMCs.

TCRdb keeps only in-frame clones here, not all; method: immunoSEQ multiplex PCR. The table records almost 500,000 clones, less than 90% of them present only once. Clinical histories supplied by participants themselves formed the basis of cohort assignment. V lost 0 bases and J lost 1; bases outside the gene matches: 3. CDR1 and CDR2 (germline): SGDLS, YYNGEE. The CDR3 runs 16 residues. The clonotype originates from a woman aged 55 to 70 who had recovered from COVID-19. The sequencing input was PBMCs or T cells enriched from blood (not recorded which). This chain links TRBV9 with TRBJ2-7; 11 bases line up with TRBD2. CDR3 amino acids: CASSVASGGSSYEQYF. DNA for the CDR3: TGTGCCAGCAGCGTAGCTAGCGGGGGGTCATCCTACGAGCAGTACTTC.